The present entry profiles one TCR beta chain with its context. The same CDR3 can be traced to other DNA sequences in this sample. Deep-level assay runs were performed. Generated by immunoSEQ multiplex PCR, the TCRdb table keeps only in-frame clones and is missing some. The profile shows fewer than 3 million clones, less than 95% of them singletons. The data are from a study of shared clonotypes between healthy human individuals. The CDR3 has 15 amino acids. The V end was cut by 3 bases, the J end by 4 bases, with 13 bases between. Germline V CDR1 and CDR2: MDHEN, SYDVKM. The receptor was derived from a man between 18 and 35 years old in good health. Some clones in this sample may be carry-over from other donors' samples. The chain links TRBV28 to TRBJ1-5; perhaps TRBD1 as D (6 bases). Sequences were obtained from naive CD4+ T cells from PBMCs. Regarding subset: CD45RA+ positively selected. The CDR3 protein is CASSLVGQGNQPQHF. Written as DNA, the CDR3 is TGTGCCAGCAGTTTGGTCGGCCAGGGGAATCAGCCCCAGCATTTT.